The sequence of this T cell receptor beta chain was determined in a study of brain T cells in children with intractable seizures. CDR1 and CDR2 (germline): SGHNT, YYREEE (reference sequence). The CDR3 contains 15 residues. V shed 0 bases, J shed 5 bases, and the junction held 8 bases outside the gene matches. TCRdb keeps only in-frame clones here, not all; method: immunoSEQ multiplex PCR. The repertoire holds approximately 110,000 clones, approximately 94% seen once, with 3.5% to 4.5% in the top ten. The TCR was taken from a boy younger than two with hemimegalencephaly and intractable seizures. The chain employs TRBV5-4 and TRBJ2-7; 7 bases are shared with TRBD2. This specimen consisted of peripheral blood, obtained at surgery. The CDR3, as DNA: TGTGCCAGCAGCTTGGCCCCGGGACTAAGCCACGAGCAGTACTTC. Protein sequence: CASSLAPGLSHEQYF. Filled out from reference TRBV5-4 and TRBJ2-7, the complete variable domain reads ETGVTQSPTHLIKTRGQQVTLRCSSQSGHNTVSWYQQALGQGPQFIFQYYREEENGRGNFPPRFSGLQFPNYSSELNVNALELDDSALYLCASSLAPGLSHEQYFGPGTRLTVT.